This is a list of T cell receptor beta chains from one sample in a study of T cell responses to AZD1222 COVID-19 vaccine. Assay used: immunoSEQ multiplex PCR; TCRdb lists only in-frame clones, some missing. The sample has 150,000 to 200,000 clones, roughly 92% seen once. Sequenced here: peripheral blood, sampled on day 0 of AZD1222 vaccination. These receptor sequences come from an adult in good health. Both conserved end residues are part of each CDR3. D genes are given only for firm matches. The size field is filled for only some rows; it gives once, few, many or a size class.

TRBV6-2/TRBV6-3	TRBJ2-1	TRBD1	16	.	TGTGCCAGCACCCCAATGAGGACAGGGGGTAGGAATGAGCAGTTCTTC	CASTPMRTGGRNEQFF
TRBV6-2/TRBV6-3	TRBJ2-7	.	12	few	TGTGCCAGCAGTTACCCAGGTCACGAGCAGTACTTC	CASSYPGHEQYF
TRBV2	TRBJ2-7	TRBD2	16	.	TGTGCCAGCATAGCCGGCGGCGGGAGGGGGAGTTACGAGCAGTACTTC	CASIAGGGRGSYEQYF
TRBV6-5	TRBJ2-2	.	15	once	TGTGCCAGCAGTCGCCGCGGGACGAACACCGGGGAGCTGTTTTTT	CASSRRGTNTGELFF
TRBV6-5	TRBJ1-3	.	16	.	TGTGCCAGCAGTTACTCGAATCGGGGTGGAGGAAACACCATATATTTT	CASSYSNRGGGNTIYF
TRBV18	TRBJ1-3	.	14	.	TGTGCCAGCTCACCCGGTACAGGCGGAAACACCATATATTTT	CASSPGTGGNTIYF
TRBV11-1	TRBJ2-1	.	13	.	TGTGCCAGCAGCTTATTCAGAGACAATGAGCAGTTCTTC	CASSLFRDNEQFF
TRBV7-3	TRBJ2-5	.	16	.	TGTGCCAGCAGCCCCAGGCATGGGGGGACTCAAGAGACCCAGTACTTC	CASSPRHGGTQETQYF
TRBV6-5	TRBJ1-1	.	16	.	TGTGCCAGCAGTTACTTTGTCCAGGGTCTGAACACTGAAGCTTTCTTT	CASSYFVQGLNTEAFF
TRBV30	TRBJ2-7	TRBD1	16	.	TGTGCCTGGACCCGCCCAGGAGGACAGGCTGGGGTGGAGCAGTACTTC	CAWTRPGGQAGVEQYF
TRBV7-3	TRBJ2-2	TRBD2	15	.	TGTGCCAGCAGCTTAAGGCGGGGGGAAACCGGGGAGCTGTTTTTT	CASSLRRGETGELFF
TRBV5-1	TRBJ2-3	.	16	.	TGCGCCAGCACCGAACAGGGAACTATTAGCACAGATACGCAGTATTTT	CASTEQGTISTDTQYF
TRBV5-5	TRBJ1-1	TRBD1	16	.	TGTGCCAGCAGCTTGCCGCCGTCAGGGGGGGACACTGAAGCTTTCTTT	CASSLPPSGGDTEAFF
TRBV5-8	TRBJ2-7	TRBD2	15	.	TGTGCCAGCAGCGCGGGACTAGCGGGAGTTTGGGAGCAGTACTTC	CASSAGLAGVWEQYF
TRBV23-1	TRBJ1-5	TRBD1	17	.	TGCGCCAGCAGTCACCCCCGGGACAGGGTTGGCAATCAGCCCCAGCATTTT	CASSHPRDRVGNQPQHF
TRBV7-8	TRBJ2-7	TRBD2	19	.	TGTGCCAGCAGCCTCATGGGGGGACTAGCGGGGGCGCAAACCTACGAGCAGTACTTC	CASSLMGGLAGAQTYEQYF
TRBV29-1	TRBJ2-2	.	11	.	TGCAGCGTTGGGGCTTCCCACGAGCTGTTTTTT	CSVGASHELFF
TRBV20-1	TRBJ1-2	.	12	.	TGCAGTGCTAGTTCGGTGGGCTATGGCTACACCTTC	CSASSVGYGYTF
TRBV6-1	TRBJ1-2	.	14	.	TGTGCCAGCAGTGAATTGATAGGGGCAGAGGGCTACACCTTC	CASSELIGAEGYTF
TRBV5-1	TRBJ2-2	TRBD2	17	.	TGCGCCAGCAGCTTGGTGGTAGCGGGAGCAGACACCGGGGAGCTGTTTTTT	CASSLVVAGADTGELFF
TRBV7-9	TRBJ2-1	TRBD1	14	.	TGTGCCAGCAGCACCGGGACAGCTGGGAATGAGCAGTTCTTC	CASSTGTAGNEQFF
TRBV5-4	TRBJ1-1	.	14	.	TGTGCCAGCAGCTTGAACGGAAGGAACACTGAAGCTTTCTTT	CASSLNGRNTEAFF
TRBV2	TRBJ2-6	.	17	.	TGTGCCAGCAGTGAGGAACTGCCTTTGGCTGGGGCCAACGTCCTGACTTTC	CASSEELPLAGANVLTF
TRBV27	TRBJ1-5	TRBD1	16	.	TGTGCCAGCAGTGGTCAAACAGGGGGCCCCAATCAGCCCCAGCATTTT	CASSGQTGGPNQPQHF
TRBV11-2	TRBJ1-1	.	12	.	TGTGCCAGCTGGGACGGATACACTGAAGCTTTCTTT	CASWDGYTEAFF
TRBV18	TRBJ2-7	.	15	.	TGTGCCAGCTCACCACTGGACGTTAGGGCCTACGAGCAGTACTTC	CASSPLDVRAYEQYF
TRBV5-6	TRBJ2-6	TRBD2	19	.	TGTGCCAGCAGCCCTACTAGCGGGGTCTACCGCTCTGGGGCCAACGTCCTGACTTTC	CASSPTSGVYRSGANVLTF
TRBV30	TRBJ1-3	.	14	.	TGTGCCTGGAGTCCGAACTTCTCTGGAAACACCATATATTTT	CAWSPNFSGNTIYF
TRBV3-1/TRBV3-2	TRBJ1-2	.	13	.	TGTGCCAGCAGCCAAGGGGGGCTCTATGGCTACACCTTC	CASSQGGLYGYTF
TRBV29-1	TRBJ1-1	TRBD1	15	.	TGCAGCGTTGGCCCGCAAGGGACAGGGCGGACTGAAGCTTTCTTT	CSVGPQGTGRTEAFF
TRBV19	TRBJ2-6	.	15	.	TGTGCCAGTAATAAGGTATTCTCTGGGGCCAACGTCCTGACTTTC	CASNKVFSGANVLTF
TRBV4-3	TRBJ1-1	.	16	.	TGCGCCAGCAGCCAAGAGGCCATTCCGGCGAACACTGAAGCTTTCTTT	CASSQEAIPANTEAFF
TRBV6-5	TRBJ1-1	TRBD1	16	.	TGTGCCAGCAGTTACTCGAGAGTGGGACAGGGATCTTTAGCTTTCTTT	CASSYSRVGQGSLAFF
TRBV10-3	TRBJ2-7	TRBD1	15	.	TGTGCCATCAGAAGTCCGGGACAGGGGGCTGACGAGCAGTACTTC	CAIRSPGQGADEQYF
TRBV9	TRBJ2-5	.	14	.	TGTGCCAGCAGCGGGGGAGGACTGCAAGAGACCCAGTACTTC	CASSGGGLQETQYF
TRBV4-3	TRBJ2-7	.	16	.	TGCGCCAGCAGCCAGACTTGGGACTCCAACTCCTACGAGCAGTACTTC	CASSQTWDSNSYEQYF
TRBV10-2	TRBJ2-7	.	11	.	TGCGCCAGCAGTGAAGGGTACGAGCAGTACTTC	CASSEGYEQYF
TRBV19	TRBJ2-2	.	13	.	TGTGCCAGTAGTATAGGGATTGCCGGGGAGCTGTTTTTT	CASSIGIAGELFF
TRBV4-1	TRBJ1-2	TRBD1	14	.	TGCGCCAGCAGCAAAGGGTGGACAGGGTATGGCTACACCTTC	CASSKGWTGYGYTF
TRBV6-2/TRBV6-3	TRBJ1-5	.	12	.	TGTGCCAGCAGCGCAGGGGTTCAGCCCCAGCATTTT	CASSAGVQPQHF
TRBV19	TRBJ1-1	.	15	.	TGTGCCAGTAGTATAGATGGGAGGGCGAACACTGAAGCTTTCTTT	CASSIDGRANTEAFF
TRBV19	TRBJ1-1	TRBD1	15	.	TGTGCCAGTTCCCTTATTCACAGGGGGAACACTGAAGCTTTCTTT	CASSLIHRGNTEAFF
TRBV9	TRBJ2-1	.	17	.	TGTGCCAGCAGCGTAACTTCAGCCCGGACATCTTACAATGAGCAGTTCTTC	CASSVTSARTSYNEQFF
TRBV6-4	TRBJ1-6	.	13	once	TGTGCCAGCAGTGCCACGGGCAACTCACCCCTCCACTTT	CASSATGNSPLHF
TRBV19	TRBJ1-1	TRBD1	13	.	TGTGCCAGTAGTAACAGGGGCCGGACTGAAGCTTTCTTT	CASSNRGRTEAFF